This TCR beta chain was found in a study of blood T cell repertoires in COVID-19. Overall study context: Whether acute or convalescent, the COVID-19 samples came from the United States, Italy and Spain. Nucleic acid was either cDNA or gDNA, and it came from T cells, B-cell-depleted T cells, or PBMCs.

The junction had 5 bases not matched to a gene; V was cut back by 4 bases and J by 5 bases. From germline, CDR1 is GTSNPN and CDR2 SVGIG (reference sequence). The CDR3 has 13 residues. Per the original methods: Using reference gene primer amplification, nucleated cell counts were estimated. TCRdb's table, derived via immunoSEQ multiplex PCR, lists solely in-frame clones and lacks some. V, J and clone size reflect that table, while D and trimming were determined from the DNA. The sample records roughly 280,000 clones, 89% being singletons. The sample consisted of peripheral blood. The V and J genes are TRBV30 and TRBJ2-7, with 10 nucleotides matching TRBD1. This clonotype was obtained from a man aged 45-60 years with acute or convalescent COVID-19. The CDR3 DNA reads as TGTGCCTGGAAAGGGACAGGGGTCAACGAGCAGTACTTC. The encoded protein is CAWKGTGVNEQYF.